This TCR beta chain was identified in a study of vaccination and CD4 T cells after COVID-19. About the study: The study drew post-COVID samples a median roughly 99 days after diagnosis (range 35 to 161). For post-vaccine samples, collection took place a median around 72 days after dose two, ranging from 14 to 241.

CDR3 length: 15 residues. Per germline, CDR1 MNHEY and CDR2 SMNVEV (reference sequence). V was pared by 6 bases and J by 3 bases, with 7 bases of the junction left unmatched. Sequenced with the Oncomine TCR Beta short-read assay was DNA taken from cultured CD4+ T cells. One entry per CDR3 protein results from TCRdb running MiXCR on the PCR reads. This sample carries about 14,000 distinct CDR3 sequences, roughly 61% of them seen once, and the ten largest clones take approximately 19%. As for treatment: approximately 9-day PBMC culture with coronavirus spike peptide pools or control peptides (ViraFEST assay). At both days 3 and 7, half the medium was replaced with fresh IL-2 medium. Concerning this clonotype: Its antigen remains unidentified.

J is TRBJ2-3 and V is TRBV27; TRBD2 agrees at 9 bases. Sequenced: CD4+ T cells from blood, cultured in vitro. The receptor was derived from a human donor who had recovered from COVID-19. The CDR3 DNA follows: TGTGCCAGCAGGACCTTAGCGGGAGCGACAGATACGCAGTATTTT. As protein: CASRTLAGATDTQYF.